The TCR beta chain described here comes from a study of T cell repertoires in cytomegalovirus infection. At the level of the study: Both CMV infection and a matching HLA type were indicated by public TCR beta signatures. Points from the study as a whole: In two of eight donors, the top clonotype was HLA-C-restricted CMV-specific. Frequencies of public TCR beta families were cumulated, and this identified carriers of CMV plus the relevant HLA.

The CDR3 loop spans 13 amino acids. Germline-derived CDR1 and CDR2 are SGHTA and FQGNSA. Trimming removed 4 bases at V and 10 bases at J, with 11 bases between. TCRdb re-derived calls from the reads in MiXCR, one entry per CDR3 protein. The sample contains roughly 340,000 distinct CDR3 sequences, approximately 32% of which appear only once. This clonotype was detected ten times or more. Its antigen is unidentified. Specimen: cultured PBMCs, collected from culture after CMV antigen stimulation. This chain connects TRBV7-2 to TRBJ1-6; the D is unclear. The clonotype originates from a human donor in good health (CMV status not recorded). Some clones in this sample may be carry-over from other donors' samples. The CDR3 spells CASSSPGISPLHF. As DNA, the CDR3 is TGTGCCAGCAGCTCGCCTGGGATCTCACCCCTCCACTTT. The full variable domain, with the rest looked up from reference TRBV7-2 and TRBJ1-6, is GAGVSQSPSNKVTEKGKDVELRCDPISGHTALYWYRQSLGQGLEFLIYFQGNSAPDKSGLPSDRFSAERTGGSVSTLTIQRTQQEDSAVYLCASSSPGISPLHFGNGTRLTVT.